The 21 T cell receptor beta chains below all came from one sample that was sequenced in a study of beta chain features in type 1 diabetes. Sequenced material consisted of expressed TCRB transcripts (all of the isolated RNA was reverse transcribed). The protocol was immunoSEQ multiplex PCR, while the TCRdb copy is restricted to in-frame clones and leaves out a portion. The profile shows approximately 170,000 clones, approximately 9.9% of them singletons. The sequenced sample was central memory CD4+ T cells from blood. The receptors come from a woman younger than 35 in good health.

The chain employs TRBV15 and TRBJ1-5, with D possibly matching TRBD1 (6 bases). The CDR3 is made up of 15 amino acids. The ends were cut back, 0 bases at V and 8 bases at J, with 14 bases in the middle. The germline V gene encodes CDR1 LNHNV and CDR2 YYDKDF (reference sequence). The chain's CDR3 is CATSRDGQGREPQHF. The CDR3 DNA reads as TGTGCCACCAGCAGAGACGGGCAGGGGCGGGAGCCCCAGCATTTT.

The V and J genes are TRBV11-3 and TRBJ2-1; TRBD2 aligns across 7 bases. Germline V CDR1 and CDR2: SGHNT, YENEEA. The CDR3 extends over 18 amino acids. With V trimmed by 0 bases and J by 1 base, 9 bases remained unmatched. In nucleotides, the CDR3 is TGTGCCAGCAGCTTAGATCAAGGCGGGAGTGTGTCCTACAATGAGCAGTTCTTC. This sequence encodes CASSLDQGGSVSYNEQFF.

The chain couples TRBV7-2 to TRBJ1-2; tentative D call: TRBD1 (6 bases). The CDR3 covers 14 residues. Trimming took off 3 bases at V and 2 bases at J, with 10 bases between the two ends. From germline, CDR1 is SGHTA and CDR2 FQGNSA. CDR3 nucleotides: TGTGCCAGCAGCTTCCGGACAGCGAACTATGGCTACACCTTC. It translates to CASSFRTANYGYTF.

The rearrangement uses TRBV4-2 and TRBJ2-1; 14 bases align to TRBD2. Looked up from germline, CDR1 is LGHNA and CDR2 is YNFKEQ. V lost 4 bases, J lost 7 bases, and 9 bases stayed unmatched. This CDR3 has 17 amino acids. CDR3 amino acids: CASSPFMTSGRANEQFF. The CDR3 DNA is TGTGCCAGCAGCCCCTTCATGACTAGCGGGAGGGCGAATGAGCAGTTCTTC.

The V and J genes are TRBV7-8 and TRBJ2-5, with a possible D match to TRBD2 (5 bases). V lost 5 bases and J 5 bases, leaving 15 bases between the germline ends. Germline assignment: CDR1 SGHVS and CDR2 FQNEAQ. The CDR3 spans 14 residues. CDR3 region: CASSLPTGGETQYF. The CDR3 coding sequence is TGTGCCAGCAGCCTCCCAACGGGCGGGGAGACCCAGTACTTC.

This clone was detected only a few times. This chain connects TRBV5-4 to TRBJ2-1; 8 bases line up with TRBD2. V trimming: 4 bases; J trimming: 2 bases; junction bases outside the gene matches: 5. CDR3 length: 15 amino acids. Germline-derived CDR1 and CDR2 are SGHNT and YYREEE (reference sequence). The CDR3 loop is CASSLSLAAYNEQFF. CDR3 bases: TGTGCCAGCAGCCTCTCACTAGCGGCCTACAATGAGCAGTTCTTC.

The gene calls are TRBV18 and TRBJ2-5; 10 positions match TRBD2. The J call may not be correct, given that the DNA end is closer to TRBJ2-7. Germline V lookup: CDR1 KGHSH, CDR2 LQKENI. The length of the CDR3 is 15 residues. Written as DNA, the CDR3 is TGTGCCAGCCAACCTAGCGGGAGTGGCGCCTACGAGCAGTACTTC. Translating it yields CASQPSGSGAYEQYF.

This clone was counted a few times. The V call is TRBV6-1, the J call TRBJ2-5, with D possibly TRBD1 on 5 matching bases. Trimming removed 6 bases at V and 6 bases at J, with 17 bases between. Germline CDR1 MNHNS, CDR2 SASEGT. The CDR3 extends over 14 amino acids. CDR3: CASSRALGDQTQYF. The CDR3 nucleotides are TGTGCCAGCAGCCGGGCCTTAGGGGATCAGACCCAGTACTTC.

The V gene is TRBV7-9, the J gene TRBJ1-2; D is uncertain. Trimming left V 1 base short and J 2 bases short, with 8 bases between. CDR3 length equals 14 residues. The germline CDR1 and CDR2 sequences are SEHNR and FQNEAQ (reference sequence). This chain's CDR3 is CASSLEGGNYGYTF. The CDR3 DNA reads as TGTGCCAGCAGCTTAGAGGGAGGGAACTATGGCTACACCTTC.

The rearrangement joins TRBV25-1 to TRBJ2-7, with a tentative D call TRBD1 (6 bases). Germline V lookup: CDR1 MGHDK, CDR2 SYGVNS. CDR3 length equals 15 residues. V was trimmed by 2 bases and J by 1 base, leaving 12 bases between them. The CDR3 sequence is CASSEPGAGSYEQYF. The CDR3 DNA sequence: TGTGCCAGCAGTGAACCAGGGGCTGGGTCCTACGAGCAGTACTTC.

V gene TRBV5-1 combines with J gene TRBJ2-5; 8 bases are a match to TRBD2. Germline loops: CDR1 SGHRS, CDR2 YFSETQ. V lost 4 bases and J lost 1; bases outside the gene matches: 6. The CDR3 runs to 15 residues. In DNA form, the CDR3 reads TGCGCCAGCAGCATGTTAACTAGCGGCCAAGAGACCCAGTACTTC. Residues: CASSMLTSGQETQYF.

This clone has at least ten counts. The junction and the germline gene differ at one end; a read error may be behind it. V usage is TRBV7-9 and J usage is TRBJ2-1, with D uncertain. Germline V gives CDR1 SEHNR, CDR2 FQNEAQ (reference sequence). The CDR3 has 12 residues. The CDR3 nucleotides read TGTGCCAGCAGCCACTCGCATAGCTGGGTACTCTTC. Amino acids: CASSHSHSWVLF.

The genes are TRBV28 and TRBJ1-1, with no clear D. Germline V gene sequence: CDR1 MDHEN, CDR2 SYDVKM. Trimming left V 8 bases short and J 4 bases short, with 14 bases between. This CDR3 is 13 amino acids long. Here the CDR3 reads CASGNTHITEAFF. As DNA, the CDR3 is TGTGCCAGCGGTAACACACACATCACTGAAGCTTTCTTT.

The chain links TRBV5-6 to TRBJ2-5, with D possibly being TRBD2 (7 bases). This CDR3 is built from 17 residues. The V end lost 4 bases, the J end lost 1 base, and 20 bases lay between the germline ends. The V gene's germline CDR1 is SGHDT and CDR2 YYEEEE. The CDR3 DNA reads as TGTGCCAGCAGCGTAGGATGGGGGGGGGCCCTCCAAGAGACCCAGTACTTC. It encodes CASSVGWGGALQETQYF.

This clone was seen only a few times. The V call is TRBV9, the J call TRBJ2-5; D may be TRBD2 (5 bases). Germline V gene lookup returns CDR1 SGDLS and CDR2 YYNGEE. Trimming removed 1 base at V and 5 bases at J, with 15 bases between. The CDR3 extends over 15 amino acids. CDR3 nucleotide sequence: TGTGCCAGCAGCGTAAGTGAGGGAAGGCAGGAGACCCAGTACTTC. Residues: CASSVSEGRQETQYF.

CDR3 bases: TGTGCCAGCAGCTGGGACAGGGGGCCAGAGACCCAGTACTTC. Its translation: CASSWDRGPETQYF. This chain links TRBV7-2 with TRBJ2-5; 12 bases fit TRBD1. The CDR3 loop spans 14 amino acids. Germline V CDR1 and CDR2: SGHTA, FQGNSA. Losses at the gene ends were 4 bases for V and 4 bases for J; bases not matched to a gene: 1.

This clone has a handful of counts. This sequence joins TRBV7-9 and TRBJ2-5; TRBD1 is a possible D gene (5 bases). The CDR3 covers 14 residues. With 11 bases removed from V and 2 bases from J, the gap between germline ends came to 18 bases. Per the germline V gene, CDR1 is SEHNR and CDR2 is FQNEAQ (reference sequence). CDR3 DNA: TGTGCCTCCACCCCAGGCAGGGCGCAAGAGACCCAGTACTTC. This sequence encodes CASTPGRAQETQYF.

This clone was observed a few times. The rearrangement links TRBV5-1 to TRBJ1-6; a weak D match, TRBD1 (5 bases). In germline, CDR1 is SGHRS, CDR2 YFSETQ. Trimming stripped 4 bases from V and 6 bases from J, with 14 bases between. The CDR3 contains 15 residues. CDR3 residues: CASSAIAGLNSPLHF. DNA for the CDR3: TGCGCCAGCAGCGCAATAGCAGGGCTTAATTCACCCCTCCACTTT.

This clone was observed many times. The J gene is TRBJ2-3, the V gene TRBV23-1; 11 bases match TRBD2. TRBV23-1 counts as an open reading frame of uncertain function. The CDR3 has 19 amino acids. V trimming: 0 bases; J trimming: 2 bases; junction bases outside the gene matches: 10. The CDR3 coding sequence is TGCGCCAGCAGTCAATCTGGGCTAGCGGGGGGCGGGTCCACAGATACGCAGTATTTT. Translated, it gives CASSQSGLAGGGSTDTQYF.

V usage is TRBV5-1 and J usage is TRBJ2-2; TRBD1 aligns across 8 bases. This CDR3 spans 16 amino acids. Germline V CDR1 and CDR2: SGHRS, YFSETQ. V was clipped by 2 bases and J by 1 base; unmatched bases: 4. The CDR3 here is CASSFDGTGNTGELFF. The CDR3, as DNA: TGCGCCAGCAGCTTCGACGGGACAGGGAACACCGGGGAGCTGTTTTTT.

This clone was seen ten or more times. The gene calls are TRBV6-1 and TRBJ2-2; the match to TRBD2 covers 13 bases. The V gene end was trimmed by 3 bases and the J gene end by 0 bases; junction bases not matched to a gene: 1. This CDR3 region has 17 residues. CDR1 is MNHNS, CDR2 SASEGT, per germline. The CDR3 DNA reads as TGTGCCAGCAGTGACGGACTAGCGGGGGCGAACACCGGGGAGCTGTTTTTT. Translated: CASSDGLAGANTGELFF.